The source of this TCR beta chain is a study of early T cells in non-severe SARS-CoV-2 infection. Turning to the study itself: Whole-blood bulk RNA, unsorted, was sequenced, and chains were unpaired.

TCRdb re-analysed the 5' RACE reads in MiXCR, keeping a single row per CDR3 protein. The sample holds some 30,000 distinct CDR3 sequences, around 3% seen once. This clonotype was found many times. The sample consisted of whole blood. The TCR sequence derives from an adult who was a healthcare worker with PCR-confirmed SARS-CoV-2 infection or an uninfected control (not recorded which).

The CDR3 nucleotides read TGCGCCAGCAGCTTGACCAGGGTCGACACCGGGGAGCTGTTTTTT. Translating it yields CASSLTRVDTGELFF. The chain couples TRBV5-1 to TRBJ2-2; possible D gene TRBD1, 5 bases. The CDR3 totals 15 residues. Trimming left V 1 base short and J 3 bases short, with 10 bases between. CDR1 is SGHRS, CDR2 YFSETQ, per germline.